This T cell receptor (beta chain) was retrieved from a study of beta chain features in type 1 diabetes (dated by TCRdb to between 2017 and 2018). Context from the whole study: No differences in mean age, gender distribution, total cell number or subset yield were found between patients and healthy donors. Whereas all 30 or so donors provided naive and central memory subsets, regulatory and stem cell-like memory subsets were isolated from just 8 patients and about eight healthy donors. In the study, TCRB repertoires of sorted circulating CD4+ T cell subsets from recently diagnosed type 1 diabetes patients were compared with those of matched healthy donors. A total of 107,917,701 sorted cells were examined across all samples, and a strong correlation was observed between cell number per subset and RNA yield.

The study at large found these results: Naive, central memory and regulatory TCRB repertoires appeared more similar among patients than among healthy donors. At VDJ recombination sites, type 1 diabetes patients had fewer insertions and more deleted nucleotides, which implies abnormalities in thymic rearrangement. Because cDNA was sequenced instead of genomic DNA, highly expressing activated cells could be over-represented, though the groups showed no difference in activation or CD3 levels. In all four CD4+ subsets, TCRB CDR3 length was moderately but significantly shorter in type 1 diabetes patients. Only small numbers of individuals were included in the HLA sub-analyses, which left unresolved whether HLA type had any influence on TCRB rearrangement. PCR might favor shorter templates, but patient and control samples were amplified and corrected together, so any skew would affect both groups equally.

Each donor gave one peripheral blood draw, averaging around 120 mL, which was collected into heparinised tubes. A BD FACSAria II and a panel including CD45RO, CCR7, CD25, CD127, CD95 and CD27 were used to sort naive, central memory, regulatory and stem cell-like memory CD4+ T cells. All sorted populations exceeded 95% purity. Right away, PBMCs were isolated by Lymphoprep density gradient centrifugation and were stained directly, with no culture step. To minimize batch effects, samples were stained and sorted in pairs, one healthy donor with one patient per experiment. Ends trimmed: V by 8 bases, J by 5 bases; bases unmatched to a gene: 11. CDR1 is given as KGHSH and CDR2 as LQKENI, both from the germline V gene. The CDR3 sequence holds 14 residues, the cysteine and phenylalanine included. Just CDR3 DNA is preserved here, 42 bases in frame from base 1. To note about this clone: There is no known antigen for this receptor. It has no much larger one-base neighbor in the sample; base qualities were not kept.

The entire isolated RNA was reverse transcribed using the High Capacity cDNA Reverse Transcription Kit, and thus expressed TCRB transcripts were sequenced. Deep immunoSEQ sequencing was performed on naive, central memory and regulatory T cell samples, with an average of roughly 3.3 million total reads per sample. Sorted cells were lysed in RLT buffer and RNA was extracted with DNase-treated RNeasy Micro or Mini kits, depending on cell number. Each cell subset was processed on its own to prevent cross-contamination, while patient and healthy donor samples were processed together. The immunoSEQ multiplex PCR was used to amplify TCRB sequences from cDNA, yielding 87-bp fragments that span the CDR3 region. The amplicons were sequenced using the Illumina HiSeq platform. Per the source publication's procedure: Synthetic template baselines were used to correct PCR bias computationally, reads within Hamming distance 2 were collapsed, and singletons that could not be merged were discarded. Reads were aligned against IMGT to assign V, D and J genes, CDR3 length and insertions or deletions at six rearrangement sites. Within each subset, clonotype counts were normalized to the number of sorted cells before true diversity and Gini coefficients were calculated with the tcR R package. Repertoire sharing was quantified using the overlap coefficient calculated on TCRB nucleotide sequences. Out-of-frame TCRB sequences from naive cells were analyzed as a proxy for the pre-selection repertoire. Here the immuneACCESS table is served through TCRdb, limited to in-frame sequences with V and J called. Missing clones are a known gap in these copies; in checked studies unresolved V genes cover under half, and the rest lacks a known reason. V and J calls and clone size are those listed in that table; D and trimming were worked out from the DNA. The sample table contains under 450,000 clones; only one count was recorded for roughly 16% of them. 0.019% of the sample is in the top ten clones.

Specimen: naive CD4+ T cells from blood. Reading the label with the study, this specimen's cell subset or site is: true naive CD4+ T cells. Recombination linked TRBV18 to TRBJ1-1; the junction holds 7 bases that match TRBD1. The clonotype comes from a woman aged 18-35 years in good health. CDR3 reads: CASVTGDEVTEAFF. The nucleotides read TGTGCCAGCGTCACAGGGGACGAGGTAACTGAAGCTTTCTTT.